A single TCR beta chain is shown here with its context. Germline V gives CDR1 LNHDA, CDR2 SQIVND (reference sequence). V lost 6 bases and J lost 5; bases outside the gene matches: 1. The CDR3 sequence is 14 residues long. This entry belongs to a study of OX40 agonist ivuxolimab in advanced cancers. Study as a whole: Treatment received earlier with anti-PD-1, anti-PD-L1 or anti-CTLA-4 agents was allowed, and around 40% had some.

Produced via immunoSEQ multiplex PCR; TCRdb's table is partial and in-frame only. This table has 70,000 to 80,000 clones, approximately 90% appearing once. The sequences come from CD4+ or CD8+ T cells sorted from blood, collected in a trial of the OX40 agonist ivuxolimab. This receptor was taken from an adult with an advanced solid tumor such as melanoma, head and neck, liver or kidney cancer. The V gene is TRBV19, the J gene TRBJ2-2; TRBD2 aligns across 12 bases. DNA of the CDR3: TGTGCCAGTAGGGGGACTAGCGGGACCGGGGAGCTGTTTTTT. Protein sequence: CASRGTSGTGELFF.